The entry that follows covers one T cell receptor beta chain sequence. The entry originates in a study of blood T cell repertoires in COVID-19. Study background: Sites in the United States, Italy and Spain provided acute and convalescent COVID-19 samples. T cells, B-cell-depleted T cells, or PBMCs provided the cDNA or gDNA that served as material.

Under the authors' procedure: Amplified reference gene primers provided the basis for estimating nucleated cell counts. Data came from immunoSEQ multiplex PCR; TCRdb stores just in-frame clones and leaves some out. That table is the source of V, J and clone size, and D and trimming were worked out from the DNA. This sample has 50,000 or so clones, with around nine tenths found just once. The CDR3 is made up of 12 amino acids. The V and J ends lost 5 bases and 6 bases respectively, with 10 bases between them. Germline CDR1 is LNHDA and CDR2 is SQIVND (reference sequence). Input material: peripheral blood. The receptor was derived from a man of 80 years or more with acute or convalescent COVID-19. This chain joins TRBV19 and TRBJ1-2; D is uncertain. CDR3 residues: CASSLTSDGYTF. Written as DNA, the CDR3 is TGTGCCAGTAGTCTCACCTCAGATGGCTACACCTTC.